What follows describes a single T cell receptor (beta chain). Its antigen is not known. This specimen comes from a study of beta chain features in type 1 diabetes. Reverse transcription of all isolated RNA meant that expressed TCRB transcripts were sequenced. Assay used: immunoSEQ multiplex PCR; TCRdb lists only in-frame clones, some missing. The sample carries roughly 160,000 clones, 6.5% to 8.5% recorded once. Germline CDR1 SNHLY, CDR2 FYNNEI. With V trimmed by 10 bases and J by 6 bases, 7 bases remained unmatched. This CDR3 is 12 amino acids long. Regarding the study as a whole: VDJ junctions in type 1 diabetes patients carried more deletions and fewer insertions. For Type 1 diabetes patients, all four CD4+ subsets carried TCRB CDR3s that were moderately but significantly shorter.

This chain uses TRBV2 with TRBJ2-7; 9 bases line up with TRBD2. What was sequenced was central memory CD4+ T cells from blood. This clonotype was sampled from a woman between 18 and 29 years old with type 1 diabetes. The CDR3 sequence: CATPGTSFEQYF. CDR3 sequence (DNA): TGTGCCACCCCCGGGACTAGCTTCGAGCAGTACTTC.